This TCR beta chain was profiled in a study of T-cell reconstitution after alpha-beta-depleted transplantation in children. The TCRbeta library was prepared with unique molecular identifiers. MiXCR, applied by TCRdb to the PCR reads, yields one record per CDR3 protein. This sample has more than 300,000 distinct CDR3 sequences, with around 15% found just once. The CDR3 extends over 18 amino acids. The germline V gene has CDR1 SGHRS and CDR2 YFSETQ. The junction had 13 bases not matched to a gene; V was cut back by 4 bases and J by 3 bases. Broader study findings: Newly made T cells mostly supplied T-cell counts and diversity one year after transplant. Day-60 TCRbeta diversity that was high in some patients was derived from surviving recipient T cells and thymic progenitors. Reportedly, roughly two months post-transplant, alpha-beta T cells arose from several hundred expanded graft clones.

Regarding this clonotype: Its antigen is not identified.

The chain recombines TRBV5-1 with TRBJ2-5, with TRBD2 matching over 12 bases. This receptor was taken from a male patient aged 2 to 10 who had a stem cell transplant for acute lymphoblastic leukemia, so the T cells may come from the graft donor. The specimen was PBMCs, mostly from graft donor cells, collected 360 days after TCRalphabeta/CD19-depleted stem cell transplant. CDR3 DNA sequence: TGCGCCAGCAGCCCCACTCCCGGACTAGCGGGGACCAAAGAGACCCAGTACTTC. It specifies CASSPTPGLAGTKETQYF.